The rows below give T cell receptor beta chains drawn from one sample of a study of T cell responses to AZD1222 COVID-19 vaccine. Using immunoSEQ multiplex PCR, the repertoire was profiled, and TCRdb retains in-frame clones only, with some absent. The data show about 81,000 clones, approximately 90% seen once. The material was peripheral blood, obtained 28 days after the second AZD1222 dose. The receptors come from an adult who received the AZD1222 COVID-19 vaccine. CDR3s include the opening cysteine and the closing phenylalanine or tryptophan. A D gene is named only where the DNA matches it firmly. Some rows mark clone size as missing; the rest say once, few, many or name a class of expanded clone.

>TRBD2|TRBV7-2|TRBJ2-1|.
CASSSPQGGGRDEQFF
TGTGCCAGCAGCTCCCCCCAGGGAGGCGGGAGGGATGAGCAGTTCTTC
>.|TRBV5-4|TRBJ2-6|.
CASTTFTGRRGANVLTF
TGTGCCAGCACAACATTTACAGGGCGCAGAGGGGCCAACGTCCTGACTTTC
>TRBD1|TRBV5-1|TRBJ1-1|.
CASSYSGQGADPWPLNTEAFF
TGCGCCAGCAGCTATTCTGGACAGGGGGCGGACCCCTGGCCTCTGAACACTGAAGCTTTCTTT
>.|TRBV6-2/TRBV6-3|TRBJ1-3|once
CASSYSRTSGNTIYF
TGTGCCAGCAGTTACTCCAGGACCTCTGGAAACACCATATATTTT
>.|TRBV29-1|TRBJ1-1|.
CSVEGEMNTEAFF
TGCAGCGTTGAAGGGGAAATGAACACTGAAGCTTTCTTT
>.|TRBV2|TRBJ2-4|.
CASGLAKNIQYF
TGTGCCAGCGGGTTAGCCAAAAACATTCAGTACTTC
>.|TRBV19|TRBJ1-5|.
CASSIDLGGEPQHF
TGTGCCAGTAGTATAGATCTGGGGGGGGAGCCCCAGCATTTT
>.|TRBV7-2|TRBJ2-7|.
CASSLASRAYEQYF
TGTGCCAGCAGCTTAGCCTCCCGGGCGTACGAGCAGTACTTC
>TRBD2|TRBV30|TRBJ2-1|.
CAWSVPAGAYNEQFF
TGTGCCTGGAGTGTACCAGCGGGAGCTTACAATGAGCAGTTCTTC
>TRBD2|TRBV6-5|TRBJ2-7|.
CASSPGTSSYEQYF
TGTGCCAGCAGTCCCGGGACTAGTTCCTACGAGCAGTACTTC
>.|TRBV6-5|TRBJ1-2|.
CASSFDRLGYTF
TGTGCCAGCAGTTTCGACAGGCTCGGCTACACCTTC
>.|TRBV18|TRBJ2-3|.
CASSPQQGTDTQYF
TGTGCCAGCTCACCGCAGCAGGGCACAGATACGCAGTATTTT
>.|TRBV9|TRBJ1-6|.
CASSVGDSPLHF
TGTGCCAGCAGCGTAGGGGATTCACCCCTCCACTTT
>.|TRBV21-1|TRBJ2-7|.
CASTLKLAGGVHEQYF
TGTGCCAGCACCCTAAAGTTGGCCGGTGGTGTCCACGAGCAGTACTTC
>.|TRBV19|TRBJ1-1|.
CASSIRGGGTEAFF
TGTGCCAGTAGTATCAGGGGCGGAGGGACTGAAGCTTTCTTT
>.|TRBV5-1|TRBJ1-1|.
CASSLVPMNTEAFF
TGCGCCAGCAGCTTGGTACCGATGAACACTGAAGCTTTCTTT
>.|TRBV24-1|TRBJ1-2|.
CATSAGEYYGYTF
TGTGCCACCAGCGCAGGGGAGTACTATGGCTACACCTTC
>.|TRBV11-3|TRBJ1-2|.
CASSPRVRPGYTF
TGTGCCAGCAGCCCGAGGGTCCGTCCGGGCTACACCTTC
>TRBD2|TRBV9|TRBJ2-2|.
CASSVALAVNTGELFF
TGTGCCAGCAGCGTAGCCCTAGCGGTGAACACCGGGGAGCTGTTTTTT
>TRBD1|TRBV5-1|TRBJ2-6|.
CASSLVGQGVAGANVLTF
TGCGCCAGCAGCTTGGTGGGACAGGGGGTGGCTGGGGCCAACGTCCTGACTTTC
>.|TRBV7-2|TRBJ1-5|.
CASSSRQYQPQHF
TGTGCCAGCAGCTCCAGACAGTACCAGCCCCAGCATTTT
>TRBD1|TRBV28|TRBJ2-3|.
CAGSPAGGATDTQYF
TGTGCCGGCAGCCCTGCAGGGGGCGCGACAGATACGCAGTATTTT
>TRBD1|TRBV24-1|TRBJ1-1|.
CATSDPTTGGTEAFF
TGTGCCACCAGTGATCCGACGACAGGGGGTACTGAAGCTTTCTTT
>.|TRBV11-2|TRBJ2-1|once
CASSIQGNEQFF
TGTGCCAGCAGCATTCAGGGCAATGAGCAGTTCTTC
>.|TRBV7-3|TRBJ1-3|once
CASSLGGAGGNTIYF
TGTGCCAGCAGCTTAGGGGGAGCCGGGGGAAACACCATATATTTT
>.|TRBV3-1/TRBV3-2|TRBJ2-1|.
CASSQLGLRDNEQFF
TGTGCCAGCAGCCAACTGGGGTTACGAGACAATGAGCAGTTCTTC